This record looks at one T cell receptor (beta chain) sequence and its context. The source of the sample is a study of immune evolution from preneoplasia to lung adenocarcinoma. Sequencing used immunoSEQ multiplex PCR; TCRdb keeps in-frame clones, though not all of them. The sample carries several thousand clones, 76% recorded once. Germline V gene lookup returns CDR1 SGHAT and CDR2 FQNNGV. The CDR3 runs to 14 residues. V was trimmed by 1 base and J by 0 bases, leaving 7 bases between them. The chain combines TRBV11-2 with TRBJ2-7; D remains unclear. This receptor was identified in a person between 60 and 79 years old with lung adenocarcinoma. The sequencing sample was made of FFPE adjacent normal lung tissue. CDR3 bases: TGTGCCAGCAGCTTAGGTTACAACTCCTACGAGCAGTACTTC. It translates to CASSLGYNSYEQYF.